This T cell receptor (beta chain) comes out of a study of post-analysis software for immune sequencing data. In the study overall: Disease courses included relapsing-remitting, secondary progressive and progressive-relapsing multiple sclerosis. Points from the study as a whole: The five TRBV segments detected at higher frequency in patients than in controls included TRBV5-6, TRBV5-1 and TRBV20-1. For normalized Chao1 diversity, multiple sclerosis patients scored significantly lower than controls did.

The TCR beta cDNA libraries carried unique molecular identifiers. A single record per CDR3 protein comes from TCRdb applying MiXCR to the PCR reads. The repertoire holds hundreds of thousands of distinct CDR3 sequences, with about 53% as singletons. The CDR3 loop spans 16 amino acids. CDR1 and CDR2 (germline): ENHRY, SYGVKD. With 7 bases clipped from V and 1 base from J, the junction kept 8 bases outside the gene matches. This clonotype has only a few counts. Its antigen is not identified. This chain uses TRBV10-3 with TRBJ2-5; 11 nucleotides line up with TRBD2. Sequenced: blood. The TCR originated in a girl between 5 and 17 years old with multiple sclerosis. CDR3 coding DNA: TGTGCCATCAAAGGGACTAGCGGTAGTAGCCAAGAGACCCAGTACTTC. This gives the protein CAIKGTSGSSQETQYF.